This TCR beta chain was recovered during a study of cytomegalovirus exposure and HLA in healthy donors. CDR1 SGHAT and CDR2 FQNNGV come from the germline V gene. Unmatched junction bases numbered 6, after V lost 5 bases and J lost 2 bases. The CDR3 loop spans 15 amino acids. PCR was performed using 60 Vbeta and 13 Jbeta primers. Method: immunoSEQ multiplex PCR; TCRdb's copy keeps in-frame clones and lacks some. The sample lists some 150,000 clones, approximately 82% seen once, with 5.5% to 8.5% in the top ten. The sample holds a few counts of this clone. The sample comprised PBMCs. V and J are TRBV11-2 and TRBJ2-5; TRBD1 matches 9 bases. This clonotype was sampled from a woman aged 45-65 years in good health and CMV-seropositive. The CDR3: CASSQDRGEQETQYF. The DNA for the CDR3 is TGTGCCAGCAGCCAGGACAGGGGTGAGCAAGAGACCCAGTACTTC.